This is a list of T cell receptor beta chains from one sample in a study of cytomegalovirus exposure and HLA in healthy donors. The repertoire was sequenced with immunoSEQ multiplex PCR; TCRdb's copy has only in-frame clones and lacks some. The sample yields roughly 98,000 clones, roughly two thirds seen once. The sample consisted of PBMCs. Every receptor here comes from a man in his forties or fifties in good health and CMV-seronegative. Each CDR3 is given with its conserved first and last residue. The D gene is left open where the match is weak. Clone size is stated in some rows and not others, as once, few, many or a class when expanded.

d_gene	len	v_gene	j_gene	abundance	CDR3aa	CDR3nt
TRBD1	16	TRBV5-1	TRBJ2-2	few	CASSPQGQGIIGELFF	TGCGCCAGCAGCCCCCAGGGACAGGGTATTATCGGGGAGCTGTTTTTT
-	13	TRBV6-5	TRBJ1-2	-	CASSLELPRGYTF	TGTGCCAGCAGTCTCGAGTTACCCCGTGGCTACACCTTC
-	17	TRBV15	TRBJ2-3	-	CATSRVPGRGDTDTQYF	TGTGCCACCAGCAGAGTTCCGGGCAGGGGCGACACAGATACGCAGTATTTT
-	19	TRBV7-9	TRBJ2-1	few	CASSLLGRGPESSYNEQFF	TGTGCCAGCAGCTTATTAGGTCGAGGCCCTGAGAGCTCCTACAATGAGCAGTTCTTC
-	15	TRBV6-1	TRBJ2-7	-	CASSELILAQYEQYF	TGTGCCAGCAGTGAACTGATTCTAGCTCAGTACGAGCAGTACTTC
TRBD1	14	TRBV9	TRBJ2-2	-	CATTGGRSTGELFF	TGTGCCACGACAGGGGGCCGGAGCACCGGGGAGCTGTTTTTT
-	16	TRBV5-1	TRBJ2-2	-	CASSLDTGLVSGELFF	TGCGCCAGCAGCTTGGATACAGGGTTAGTTTCCGGGGAGCTGTTTTTT
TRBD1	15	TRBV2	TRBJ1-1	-	CASTERDRGSTEASF	TGTGCCAGCACCGAACGGGACAGGGGATCCACTGAAGCTTCCTTT
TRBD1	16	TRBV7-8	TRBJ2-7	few	CASSLRPGQQPYEQYF	TGTGCCAGCAGCCTACGACCGGGACAGCAACCCTACGAGCAGTACTTC
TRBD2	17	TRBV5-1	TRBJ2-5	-	CASSLGGLAGFGETQYF	TGCGCCAGCAGCTTGGGAGGACTAGCGGGGTTCGGCGAGACCCAGTACTTC
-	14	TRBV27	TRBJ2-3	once	CASSPNPGADTQYF	TGTGCCAGCAGTCCGAATCCCGGGGCAGATACGCAGTATTTT
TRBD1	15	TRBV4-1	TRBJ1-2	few	CASSLGTGDFYGYTF	TGCGCCAGCAGCCTAGGGACAGGGGATTTCTATGGCTACACCTTC
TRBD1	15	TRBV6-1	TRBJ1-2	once	CASRENRDRVYGYTF	TGTGCCAGCAGAGAAAACCGGGACAGAGTCTATGGCTACACCTTC
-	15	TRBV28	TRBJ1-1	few	CASSTYPAGNTEAFF	TGTGCCAGCAGCACCTATCCGGCGGGGAACACTGAAGCTTTCTTT
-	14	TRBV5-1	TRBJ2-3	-	CASSLGPITDTQYF	TGCGCCAGCAGCTTGGGCCCTATAACAGATACGCAGTATTTT
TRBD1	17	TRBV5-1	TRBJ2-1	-	CASSVIPGQVSYNEQFF	TGCGCCAGCAGCGTCATTCCGGGACAGGTCTCCTACAATGAGCAGTTCTTC
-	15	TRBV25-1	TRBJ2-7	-	CASSEWETGTYEQYF	TGTGCCAGCAGTGAATGGGAGACCGGCACCTACGAGCAGTACTTC
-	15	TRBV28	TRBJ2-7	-	CASSVGVISLYEQYF	TGTGCCAGCAGCGTCGGGGTAATTTCTCTCTACGAGCAGTACTTC
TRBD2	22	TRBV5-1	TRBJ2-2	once	CASSLIGETSGRGSGSPGELFF	TGCGCCAGCAGCTTGATTGGAGAAACTAGCGGGAGGGGGTCCGGGTCTCCCGGGGAGCTGTTTTTT
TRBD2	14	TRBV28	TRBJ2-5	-	CASSLRAGAETQYF	TGTGCCAGCAGTCTCCGAGCGGGAGCCGAGACCCAGTACTTC
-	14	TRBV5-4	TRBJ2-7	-	CASSPGGGFYEQYF	TGTGCCAGCAGCCCCGGAGGCGGGTTCTACGAGCAGTACTTC
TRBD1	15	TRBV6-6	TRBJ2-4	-	CASSTTGGDRYIQYF	TGTGCCAGCAGCACGACAGGGGGCGATCGGTACATTCAGTACTTC
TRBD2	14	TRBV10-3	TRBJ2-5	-	CAISETPGRGTQYF	TGTGCCATCAGTGAGACCCCAGGGAGGGGGACCCAGTACTTC
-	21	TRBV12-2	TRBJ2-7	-	CASRLIPREVKPPTPPYEQYF	TGTGCAAGTCGCTTAATCCCCAGGGAGGTCAAACCACCCACCCCACCCTACGAGCAGTACTTC